This TCR beta chain emerged from a study of CD8 T cells in ankylosing spondylitis. Turning to this clonotype: The antigen is not known.

Study-wide results and caveats: There were earlier reports of some motif variants in reactive arthritis synovial fluid and blood. Ankylosing spondylitis blood appeared to be characterized by a TCR beta motif of 8 or 9 highly homologous variants.

Each CDR3 protein gets one entry after TCRdb re-called the 5' RACE reads with MiXCR. The top ten hold about 30% of the sample, which has 100,000 to 150,000 distinct CDR3 sequences, 17% seen once. Germline values: CDR1 MNHEY, CDR2 SMNVEV (reference sequence). This CDR3 has 14 amino acids. The V gene lost 6 bases and the J gene lost 0 bases, with 10 bases spanning the gap. The receptor was derived from a male donor with ankylosing spondylitis. The specimen sequenced was blood, either unsorted or a sorted T cell fraction (not recorded which). This sequence joins TRBV27 and TRBJ2-3; D is ambiguous. The CDR3 here is CASRPVGSTDTQYF. CDR3 nucleotide sequence: TGTGCCAGCAGACCCGTCGGCAGCACAGATACGCAGTATTTT.